The 12 T cell receptor beta chains presented below share a single source sample, sequenced in a study of CD8 T cells in Susac syndrome. Random hexamers primed reverse transcription of about 0.45 to 1 ug RNA. TCRdb itself ran the immunoSEQ multiplex PCR reads through MiXCR, one entry per CDR3 protein. The repertoire consists of about 85,000 distinct CDR3 sequences, with 95% occurring once and the leading ten covering 0.4% to 0.5%. The sequenced material came from CD8+ T cells from PBMCs. All receptors come from a human donor with Susac syndrome.

This chain links TRBV23-1 with TRBJ2-1; 13 bases map to TRBD2. TRBV23-1 carries the ORF label, with uncertain function. The CDR3 has 18 residues. V dropped 3 bases and J dropped 2; count of bases not matched to a gene: 7. CDR3 DNA sequence: TGCGCCAGCAGTCACCACGGACTAGCGGGAGATACCTACAATGAGCAGTTCTTC. Translating it yields CASSHHGLAGDTYNEQFF.

In this sample, this clonotype turned up a few times. The V and J genes are TRBV30 and TRBJ2-5; D unclear. V lost 1 base and J lost 7, with 10 bases in between. Germline V CDR1 and CDR2: GTSNPN, SVGIG (reference sequence). The CDR3 runs to 12 residues. The CDR3 DNA reads TGTGCCTGGAGTGCTGCTATGGGGACCCAGTACTTC. It is translated as CAWSAAMGTQYF. The full variable domain, its missing parts supplied by reference TRBV30 and TRBJ2-5, is SQTIHQWPATLVQPVGSPLSLECTVEGTSNPNLYWYRQAAGRGLQLLFYSVGIGQISSEVPQNLSASRPQDRQFILSSKKLLLSDSGFYLCAWSAAMGTQYFGPGTRLLVL.

The chain joins TRBV4-2 to TRBJ2-3, with unresolved D. Germline V gene sequence: CDR1 LGHNA, CDR2 YNFKEQ. With 3 bases removed from V and 1 base from J, the gap between germline ends came to 8 bases. CDR3 length: 14 residues. The CDR3 sequence is CASSQGRGTDTQYF. CDR3 in DNA: TGTGCCAGCAGCCAGGGCAGAGGCACAGATACGCAGTATTTT.

This chain links TRBV28 with TRBJ2-7; D gene unclear. The CDR3 runs to 13 residues. Trimming removed 3 bases from V and 4 bases from J, with 10 bases in between. Germline V gene lookup returns CDR1 MDHEN and CDR2 SYDVKM. Here the CDR3 DNA reads TGTGCCAGCAGTTTGGGATTGGGGTACGAGCAGTACTTC. The encoded protein is CASSLGLGYEQYF. The whole variable domain, filled in from reference TRBV28 and TRBJ2-7, reads DVKVTQSSRYLVKRTGEKVFLECVQDMDHENMFWYRQDPGLGLRLIYFSYDVKMKEKGDIPEGYSVSREKKERFSLILESASTNQTSMYLCASSLGLGYEQYFGPGTRLTVT.

A remark on this clonotype: Compared with germline, one end of the junction differs, possibly owing to a read error. V usage is TRBV20-1 and J usage is TRBJ2-1, with 7 bases lining up with TRBD2. The germline CDR1 and CDR2 sequences are DFQATT and SNEGSKA (reference sequence). The CDR3 length is 9 residues. The CDR3 bases are TGCAGTGAGGCGGGAGCCACGGTCTTC. It specifies CSEAGATVF.

V is TRBV30 and J is TRBJ2-7, with 7 bases fitting TRBD1. The CDR3 contains 14 residues. The V gene's germline CDR1 is GTSNPN and CDR2 SVGIG (reference sequence). Germline trimming cut 2 bases from V and 6 bases from J; bases unmatched to any gene: 10. CDR3 amino acids: CAWSSTGLLPEQYF. DNA for the CDR3: TGTGCCTGGAGTTCGACAGGGCTACTACCCGAGCAGTACTTC.

The chain has TRBV5-6 and TRBJ2-7, with 7 bases that match TRBD2. CDR1 is SGHDT and CDR2 is YYEEEE in the germline V gene. Germline trimming cut 0 bases from V and 3 bases from J; bases unmatched to any gene: 9. This CDR3 spans 16 amino acids. Here the CDR3 DNA reads TGTGCCAGCAGCTTGGGAGGGCTAGCGGCATACTACGAGCAGTACTTC. As protein: CASSLGGLAAYYEQYF.

This sequence joins TRBV9 and TRBJ2-3, with 10 bases matching TRBD2. The CDR3 has 16 amino acids. The germline CDR1 and CDR2 sequences are SGDLS and YYNGEE. The V gene end was trimmed by 3 bases and the J gene end by 6 bases; junction bases not matched to a gene: 10. CDR3 DNA sequence: TGTGCCAGCAGCGGACGGAGCGGGAGGGCAGCTGATACGCAGTATTTT. It specifies CASSGRSGRAADTQYF.

This rearrangement joins TRBV4-2 to TRBJ2-7; D call uncertain. The CDR3 is 15 amino acids. The V end lost 0 bases, the J end lost 1 base, and 10 bases lay between the germline ends. Germline V CDR1 and CDR2: LGHNA, YNFKEQ. CDR3 protein: CASSQEFTLSYEQYF. In DNA, the CDR3 is TGTGCCAGCAGCCAAGAATTCACCCTTTCCTACGAGCAGTACTTC.

The chain combines TRBV30 with TRBJ2-7; no firm D call. The CDR3 sequence is 13 residues long. CDR1 and CDR2 from the germline V gene are GTSNPN and SVGIG (reference sequence). V gave up 2 bases and J gave up 5 bases, with 13 bases separating them. The CDR3 region is CAWSPGLSHEQYF. The CDR3 bases are TGTGCCTGGAGTCCTGGCCTTAGTCACGAGCAGTACTTC.

This rearrangement joins TRBV29-1 to TRBJ2-5, with 7 bases fitting TRBD1. J lost 0 bases, V lost 6 bases, and 10 bases had no gene match. The CDR3 runs to 15 residues. Germline V gives CDR1 SQVTM, CDR2 ANQGSEA. The DNA for the CDR3 is TGCAGCGTCCTCGGGACAGATAGGGACCAAGAGACCCAGTACTTC. Translating gives CSVLGTDRDQETQYF.

The CDR3 sequence: CASSVALADTYEQYF. The CDR3 region has the DNA TGTGCCAGCAGCGTAGCCCTAGCGGATACCTACGAGCAGTACTTC. The genes are TRBV9 and TRBJ2-7, with TRBD2 matching over 7 bases. The germline V gene encodes CDR1 SGDLS and CDR2 YYNGEE. With V trimmed by 0 bases and J by 2 bases, 5 bases remained unmatched. The CDR3 is made up of 15 amino acids.